What follows are 27 T cell receptor beta chains derived from one specimen sequenced in a study of T cell responses to AZD1222 COVID-19 vaccine. This table comes from immunoSEQ multiplex PCR, and its TCRdb copy is limited to in-frame clones, with some not included. Of tens of thousands of clones listed, 89% are singletons. This sample comprised peripheral blood, obtained 28 days after the second AZD1222 dose. The receptors stem from an adult who received the AZD1222 COVID-19 vaccine.

The chain has TRBV9 and TRBJ2-5; D remains unclear. The germline V and J ends were trimmed by 2 bases and 3 bases, with 14 bases remaining between them. This CDR3 spans 15 amino acids. CDR1 is SGDLS and CDR2 is YYNGEE in the germline V gene. The CDR3 region is CASSVGVIREETQYF. The CDR3 DNA follows: TGTGCCAGCAGCGTTGGGGTGATCCGAGAAGAGACCCAGTACTTC.

CDR3 in amino acids: CASSQTRGGGNTIYF. CDR3 bases: TGTGCCAGCAGCCAGACGCGGGGGGGCGGAAACACCATATATTTT. The rearrangement joins TRBV3-1 (or the pseudogene TRBV3-2) to TRBJ1-3; the D gene is possibly TRBD1 (6 bases). Germline V gene lookup returns CDR1 LGHDT and CDR2 YNNKEL (reference sequence). V lost 3 bases to trimming and J lost 4 bases, with 13 bases between them. This CDR3 contains 15 residues.

V usage is TRBV3-1 (or the pseudogene TRBV3-2) and J usage is TRBJ1-2; D is unclear. Trimming shortened V by 7 bases and J by 3 bases, and 12 bases separated the two germline ends. Germline-derived CDR1 and CDR2 are LGHDT and YNNKEL (reference sequence). CDR3 length equals 13 residues. This CDR3 is CASNRGRDYGYTF. The CDR3 nucleotides are TGTGCCAGCAACCGAGGCAGAGACTATGGCTACACCTTC.

The V gene is TRBV6-5, the J gene TRBJ2-1; either TRBD1 or TRBD2 may fit D (5 bases each). The V gene's germline CDR1 is MNHEY and CDR2 SVGAGI. The CDR3 covers 15 residues. V shed 11 bases and J shed 5 bases, with 22 bases lying between them. CDR3 region: CASQAPRDLNNEQFF. The CDR3 DNA sequence: TGTGCCTCCCAGGCCCCAAGGGACCTGAACAATGAGCAGTTCTTC.

The chain couples TRBV7-2 to TRBJ1-2; unclear D gene. CDR3 length: 13 amino acids. Trimming shortened V by 3 bases and J by 8 bases, and 13 bases separated the two germline ends. The germline CDR1 and CDR2 sequences are SGHTA and FQGNSA. The CDR3 bases are TGTGCCAGCAGCTTTTATAGAGAAGAAGGCTACACCTTC. Residues: CASSFYREEGYTF. Drawing the rest from reference TRBV7-2 and TRBJ1-2, the complete variable domain is GAGVSQSPSNKVTEKGKDVELRCDPISGHTALYWYRQSLGQGLEFLIYFQGNSAPDKSGLPSDRFSAERTGGSVSTLTIQRTQQEDSAVYLCASSFYREEGYTFGSGTRLTVV.

This chain connects TRBV7-2 to TRBJ2-7, with TRBD2 identical over 10 bases. Trimming cost V 3 bases and J 7 bases; bases outside gene matches: 9. The length of the CDR3 is 15 residues. Per the germline V gene, CDR1 is SGHTA and CDR2 is FQGNSA. As DNA, the CDR3 is TGTGCCAGCAGCTTGGTCCTAGCGGGAGCGGATGAGCAGTACTTC. Translated, it gives CASSLVLAGADEQYF.

This clone appeared once. The CDR3 protein is CASLAGNTGELFF. The DNA for the CDR3 is TGTGCCAGCTTGGCAGGGAACACCGGGGAGCTGTTTTTT. This chain uses TRBV27 with TRBJ2-2, with D unclear. The CDR3 contains 13 residues. Germline V lookup: CDR1 MNHEY, CDR2 SMNVEV (reference sequence). V gave up 8 bases and J gave up 1 base, with 8 bases separating them.

The rearrangement joins TRBV7-9 to TRBJ2-3; D might be TRBD1 or TRBD2, each matching 6 bases. Between the trimmed V and J ends, which lost 11 bases and 2 bases, there was a span of 14 bases. Germline V CDR1 and CDR2: SEHNR, FQNEAQ (reference sequence). The CDR3 consists of 13 residues. The CDR3 DNA is TGTGCCTCCGTCGGGGGACACACAGATACGCAGTATTTT. This translates into CASVGGHTDTQYF.

The chain carries TRBV7-8 and TRBJ2-2; the match to TRBD2 covers 7 bases. With V trimmed by 3 bases and J by 4 bases, 5 bases remained unmatched. From germline, CDR1 is SGHVS and CDR2 FQNEAQ. The CDR3 has 15 amino acids. CDR3 sequence (DNA): TGTGCCAGCAGCTTGGCGAGCGGGATCACCGGGGAGCTGTTTTTT. Its translation: CASSLASGITGELFF. The full variable domain, in which reference TRBV7-8 and TRBJ2-2 provide the parts outside the CDR3, is GAGVSQSPRYKVAKRGQDVALRCDPISGHVSLFWYQQALGQGPEFLTYFQNEAQLDKSGLPSDRFFAERPEGSVSTLKIQRTQQEDSAVYLCASSLASGITGELFFGEGSRLTVL.

V gene TRBV3-1 (or the pseudogene TRBV3-2) combines with J gene TRBJ1-6; possibly TRBD1 for D (6 bases). CDR3 size: 16 residues. Germline CDR1 reads LGHDT; CDR2 reads YNNKEL (reference sequence). Trimming left V 4 bases short and J 9 bases short, with 19 bases between. CDR3 in DNA: TGTGCCAGCAGCCTCAATCCGGGACAAGTTCCTTCACCCCTCCACTTT. This encodes CASSLNPGQVPSPLHF.

The V gene is TRBV7-9, the J gene TRBJ2-2; no clear D. The germline V gene has CDR1 SEHNR and CDR2 FQNEAQ (reference sequence). The CDR3 covers 14 residues. Trimming removed 1 base from V and 2 bases from J, with 5 bases in between. The CDR3 DNA reads TGTGCCAGCAGCTTAGTCCCAAACACCGGGGAGCTGTTTTTT. It encodes CASSLVPNTGELFF.

This clone was observed a handful of times. V gene TRBV10-3 combines with J gene TRBJ1-2; D might be TRBD1 (5 bases). The CDR3 is 13 residues long. V lost 3 bases, J lost 5 bases, and 10 bases lay in between. CDR1 ENHRY and CDR2 SYGVKD come from the germline V gene. CDR3 residues: CAISEKGTYGYTF. The CDR3 nucleotides are TGTGCCATCAGTGAAAAGGGGACTTATGGCTACACCTTC.

V usage is TRBV20-1 and J usage is TRBJ1-2; D is unclear. This CDR3 is built from 10 residues. V was pared by 3 bases and J by 8 bases, with 7 bases between. CDR1 is DFQATT and CDR2 is SNEGSKA in the germline V gene (reference sequence). The DNA for the CDR3 is TGCAGTGCTAGGGGAGGGGGCTACACCTTC. Translating it yields CSARGGGYTF.

The chain employs TRBV10-1 and TRBJ2-1; 14 positions match TRBD2. The length of the CDR3 is 16 residues. Trimming removed 2 bases from V and 7 bases from J; junction bases left unmatched: 4. Germline V gene data show CDR1 as WNHNN and CDR2 as SYGVQD (reference sequence). As DNA, the CDR3 is TGCGCCAGCAGTGAGCTGACTAGCGGGAGGGTTAATGAGCAGTTCTTC. This translates into CASSELTSGRVNEQFF.

The gene calls are TRBV7-6 and TRBJ2-7, with 12 bases aligning to TRBD1. CDR3 length: 16 residues. Trimming at V came to 5 bases and at J to 4 bases, leaving 9 bases not matched to a gene. Germline lookup yields CDR1 SGHVS and CDR2 FNYEAQ. The CDR3 spells CASSRGEGQGAYEQYF. The CDR3 DNA reads as TGTGCCAGCAGCCGAGGGGAGGGACAGGGGGCTTACGAGCAGTACTTC.

V is TRBV25-1 and J is TRBJ2-5; D call uncertain. CDR1 is MGHDK and CDR2 is SYGVNS in the germline V gene. Deletions cut 4 bases from V and 4 bases from J, with 19 bases between. This CDR3 comprises 16 residues. CDR3 DNA: TGTGCCAGCAGTGTCCTGGGGTCTGTGAGTGGAGAGACCCAGTACTTC. This sequence encodes CASSVLGSVSGETQYF. The whole variable domain, remainder taken from reference TRBV25-1 and TRBJ2-5, is EADIYQTPRYLVIGTGKKITLECSQTMGHDKMYWYQQDPGMELHLIHYSYGVNSTEKGDLSSESTVSRIRTEHFPLTLESARPSHTSQYLCASSVLGSVSGETQYFGPGTRLLVL.

The chain carries TRBV5-1 and TRBJ1-1, with a possible D match to TRBD1 (6 bases). This CDR3 contains 16 residues. Looked up from germline, CDR1 is SGHRS and CDR2 is YFSETQ. The ends were cut back, 0 bases at V and 6 bases at J, with 18 bases in the middle. The CDR3 nucleotides read TGCGCCAGCAGCTTGGAAGGACAGAGGGCAGGCTCTGAAGCTTTCTTT. Protein product: CASSLEGQRAGSEAFF.

The chain links TRBV4-3 to TRBJ1-6; D remains unclear. Germline V CDR1 and CDR2: LGHNA, YSLEER. The germline V and J ends were trimmed by 1 base and 7 bases, with 5 bases remaining between them. The CDR3 is 13 amino acids. The CDR3 reads CASSQVANSPLHF. DNA of the CDR3: TGCGCCAGCAGCCAAGTGGCCAATTCACCCCTCCACTTT.

In its sample, this clone was seen once. The chain carries TRBV3-1 (or the pseudogene TRBV3-2) and TRBJ2-1, with a tentative D call TRBD2 (5 bases). Trimming took 1 base from V and 7 from J, leaving 11 bases between them. Germline CDR1 LGHDT, CDR2 YNNKEL (reference sequence). This CDR3 has 14 residues. The CDR3 region is CASSQAGKQNEQFF. In nucleotides, the CDR3 is TGTGCCAGCAGCCAAGCCGGGAAACAAAATGAGCAGTTCTTC.

The V and J genes are TRBV5-1 and TRBJ1-4; no reliable D call. The CDR3 runs 14 residues. Germline V CDR1 and CDR2: SGHRS, YFSETQ. Trimming removed 2 bases from V and 6 bases from J, with 11 bases in between. The CDR3 spells CASSLRSADEKLFF. The DNA of the CDR3 is TGCGCCAGCAGCTTAAGAAGTGCTGATGAAAAACTGTTTTTT.

V is TRBV29-1 and J is TRBJ1-2; D is unresolved. The CDR3 runs to 11 residues. Trimming stripped 5 bases from V and 2 bases from J, with 6 bases between. Per germline, CDR1 SQVTM and CDR2 ANQGSEA. The CDR3 sequence is CSVKDNYGYTF. The CDR3 DNA is TGCAGCGTTAAGGACAACTATGGCTACACCTTC. Full variable domain (remainder filled in from reference TRBV29-1 and TRBJ1-2): SAVISQKPSRDICQRGTSLTIQCQVDSQVTMMFWYRQQPGQSLTLIATANQGSEATYESGFVIDKFPISRPNLTFSTLTVSNMSPEDSSIYLCSVKDNYGYTFGSGTRLTVV.

The CDR3 loop is CASSFSRDSRDEQFF. The CDR3 bases are TGTGCCAGCAGCTTTAGCCGGGACTCCAGGGATGAGCAGTTCTTC. V is TRBV7-2 and J is TRBJ2-1, with a weak D call TRBD2 (6 bases). Trimming took off 3 bases at V and 8 bases at J, with 17 bases between the two ends. The V gene's germline CDR1 is SGHTA and CDR2 FQGNSA. CDR3 size: 15 residues. The complete variable domain, with remaining parts taken from reference TRBV7-2 and TRBJ2-1, reads GAGVSQSPSNKVTEKGKDVELRCDPISGHTALYWYRQSLGQGLEFLIYFQGNSAPDKSGLPSDRFSAERTGGSVSTLTIQRTQQEDSAVYLCASSFSRDSRDEQFFGPGTRLTVL.

This rearrangement joins TRBV4-1 to TRBJ2-3; 11 nucleotides agree with TRBD2. Unmatched junction bases numbered 12, after V lost 2 bases and J lost 2 bases. The V gene's germline CDR1 is MGHRA and CDR2 YSYEKL. The CDR3 spans 19 residues. The CDR3 loop is CASSQPGLAVAGDTDTQYF. The CDR3 DNA reads as TGCGCCAGCAGCCAACCGGGACTAGCGGTGGCGGGGGACACAGATACGCAGTATTTT.

This clone was detected a few times. J is TRBJ1-5 and V is TRBV7-3, with TRBD1 matching 7 bases. The CDR3 sequence is 13 residues long. J was trimmed by 5 bases and V by 5 bases; bases with no gene match: 3. Germline V lookup: CDR1 SGHTA, CDR2 FQGTGA. CDR3 sequence reads: CASSTGVDQPQHF. CDR3 DNA: TGTGCCAGCAGCACAGGGGTGGATCAGCCCCAGCATTTT.

This chain uses TRBV9 with TRBJ1-4; no clear D. The ends were cut back, 4 bases at V and 10 bases at J, with 20 bases in the middle. Germline V gives CDR1 SGDLS, CDR2 YYNGEE. The CDR3 is 15 residues long. As DNA, the CDR3 is TGTGCCAGCAGCCCACCAGGCACCTCGCGGACAAAACTGTTTTTT. Protein product: CASSPPGTSRTKLFF.

The V gene is TRBV29-1, the J gene TRBJ2-7, with 7 bases identical to TRBD1. The ends lost 5 bases at V and 2 bases at J; junction bases unmatched: 12. Germline-derived CDR1 and CDR2 are SQVTM and ANQGSEA. The CDR3 spans 15 residues. The CDR3 sequence is CSVNHPTGQTYEQYF. The CDR3 nucleotides are TGCAGCGTTAATCACCCCACGGGACAGACCTACGAGCAGTACTTC.

This clone was counted a single time. J is TRBJ2-7 and V is TRBV9; 9 nucleotides agree with TRBD2. The ends lost 0 bases at V and 2 bases at J; junction bases unmatched: 3. The CDR3 spans 15 residues. Germline values: CDR1 SGDLS, CDR2 YYNGEE. The CDR3 nucleotides are TGTGCCAGCAGCGTAGACTCTAGCGGGACCTACGAGCAGTACTTC. Residues: CASSVDSSGTYEQYF.